This T cell receptor (beta chain) was captured in a study of T cells in localized non-small cell lung cancer. Only in-frame clones appear in the TCRdb table, and some are missing; sequencing was by immunoSEQ multiplex PCR. This table has more than 2,000 clones, 18% appearing once. This CDR3 contains 14 residues. Unmatched junction bases numbered 6, after V lost 5 bases and J lost 5 bases. Germline CDR1 reads SGDLS; CDR2 reads YYNGEE. Two independent pathologists confirmed no atypia in lung taken at least 2 cm from tumor. Notes on the study in general: Paired adjacent lung recovered a median approximately 57 of the top 100 tumor clones.

Turning to this clone: Its matching antigen is unknown.

Specimen: normal lung tissue next to the tumor, collected before any cancer treatment. The chain uses TRBV9 and TRBJ2-7, with TRBD2 matching 11 bases. This TCR was recovered from a man aged 35 to 69 with stage I squamous cell lung carcinoma. CDR3 protein: CASSELGLADEQYF. The CDR3 DNA is TGTGCCAGCAGTGAATTGGGACTAGCGGACGAGCAGTACTTC.